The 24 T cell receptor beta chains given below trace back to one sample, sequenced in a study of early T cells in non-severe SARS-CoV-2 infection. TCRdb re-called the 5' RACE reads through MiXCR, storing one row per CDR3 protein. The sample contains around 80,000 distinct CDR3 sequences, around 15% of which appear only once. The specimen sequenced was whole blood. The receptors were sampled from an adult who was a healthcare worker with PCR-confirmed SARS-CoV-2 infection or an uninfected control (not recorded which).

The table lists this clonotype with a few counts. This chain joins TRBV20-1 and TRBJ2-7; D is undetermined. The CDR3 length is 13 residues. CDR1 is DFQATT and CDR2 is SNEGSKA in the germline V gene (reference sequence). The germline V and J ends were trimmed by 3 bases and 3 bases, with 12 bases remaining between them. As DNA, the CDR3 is TGCAGTGCTAGGTCGCCGCCCCTCTACGAGCAGTACTTC. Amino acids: CSARSPPLYEQYF.

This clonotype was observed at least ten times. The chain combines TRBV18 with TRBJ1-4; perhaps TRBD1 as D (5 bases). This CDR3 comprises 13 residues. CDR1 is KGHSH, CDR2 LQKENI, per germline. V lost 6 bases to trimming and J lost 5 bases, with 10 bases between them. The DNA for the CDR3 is TGTGCCAGCTCGCGGGGGTCGAATGAAAAACTGTTTTTT. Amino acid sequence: CASSRGSNEKLFF. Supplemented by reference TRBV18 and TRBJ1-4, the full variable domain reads NAGVMQNPRHLVRRRGQEARLRCSPMKGHSHVYWYRQLPEEGLKFMVYLQKENIIDESGMPKERFSAEFPKEGPSILRIQQVVRGDSAAYFCASSRGSNEKLFFGSGTQLSVL.

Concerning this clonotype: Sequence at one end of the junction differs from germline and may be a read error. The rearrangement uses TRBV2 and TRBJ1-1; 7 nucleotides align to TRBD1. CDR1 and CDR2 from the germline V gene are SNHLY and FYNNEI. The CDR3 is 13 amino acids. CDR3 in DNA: TGTGTCAGCAGAAACAGGGGGAACACTGAAGCTTTCTTT. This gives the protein CVSRNRGNTEAFF. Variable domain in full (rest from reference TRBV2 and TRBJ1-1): EPEVTQTPSHQVTQMGQEVILRCVPISNHLYFYWYRQILGQKVEFLVSFYNNEISEKSEIFDDQFSVERPDGSNFTLKIRSTKLEDSAMYFCVSRNRGNTEAFFGQGTRLTVV.

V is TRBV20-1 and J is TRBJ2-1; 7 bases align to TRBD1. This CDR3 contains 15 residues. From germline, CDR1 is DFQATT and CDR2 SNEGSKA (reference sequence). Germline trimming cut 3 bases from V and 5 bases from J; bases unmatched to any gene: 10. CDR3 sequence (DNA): TGCAGTGCTAGTTACAGGGGTCGAGGAGACAATGAGCAGTTCTTC. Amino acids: CSASYRGRGDNEQFF.

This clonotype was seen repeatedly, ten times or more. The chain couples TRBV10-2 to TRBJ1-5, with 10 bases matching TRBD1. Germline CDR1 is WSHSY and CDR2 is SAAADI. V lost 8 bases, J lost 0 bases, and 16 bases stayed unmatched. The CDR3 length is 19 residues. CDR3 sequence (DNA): TGCGCCAGCCGGGCCCGGGACAGGGGTCCAATAGATAGCAATCAGCCCCAGCATTTT. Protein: CASRARDRGPIDSNQPQHF.

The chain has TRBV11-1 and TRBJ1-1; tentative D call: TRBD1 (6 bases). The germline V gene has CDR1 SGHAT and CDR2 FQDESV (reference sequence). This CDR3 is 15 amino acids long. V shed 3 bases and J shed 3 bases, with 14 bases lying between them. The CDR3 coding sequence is TGTGCCAGCAGCTTGGGCCCCGACAGGTACACTGAAGCTTTCTTT. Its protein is CASSLGPDRYTEAFF.

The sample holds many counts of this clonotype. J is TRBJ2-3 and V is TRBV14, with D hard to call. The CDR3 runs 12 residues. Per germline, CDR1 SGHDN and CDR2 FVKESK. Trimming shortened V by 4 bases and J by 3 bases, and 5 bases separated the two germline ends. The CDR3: CASSPWTDTQYF. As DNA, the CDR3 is TGTGCCAGCAGCCCGTGGACAGATACGCAGTATTTT.

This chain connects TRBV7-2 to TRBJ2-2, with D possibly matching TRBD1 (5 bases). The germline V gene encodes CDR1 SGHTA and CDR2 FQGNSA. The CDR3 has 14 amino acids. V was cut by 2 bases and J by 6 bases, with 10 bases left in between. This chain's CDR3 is CASSLSLGAGELFF. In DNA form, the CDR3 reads TGTGCCAGCAGCTTATCGTTAGGGGCCGGGGAGCTGTTTTTT.

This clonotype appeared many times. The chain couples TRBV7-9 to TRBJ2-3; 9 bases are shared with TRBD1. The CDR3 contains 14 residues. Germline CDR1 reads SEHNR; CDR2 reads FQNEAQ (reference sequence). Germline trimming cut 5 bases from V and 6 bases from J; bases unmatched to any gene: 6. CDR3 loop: CASSPGQGRDTQYF. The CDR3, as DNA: TGTGCCAGCAGCCCAGGACAGGGGAGGGATACGCAGTATTTT.

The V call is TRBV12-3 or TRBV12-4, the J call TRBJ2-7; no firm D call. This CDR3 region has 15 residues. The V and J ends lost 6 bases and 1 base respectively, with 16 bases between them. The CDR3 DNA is TGTGCCAGCAGCCCCGGAACAATCGGGTCCTACGAGCAGTACTTC. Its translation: CASSPGTIGSYEQYF.

DNA for the CDR3: TGCAGTGCCCGAAAGGGACGCTCTTCGAATGAGCAGTTCTTC. It codes for CSARKGRSSNEQFF. This chain uses TRBV20-1 with TRBJ2-1, with D perhaps being TRBD1 or TRBD2 (5 bases each). Germline V CDR1 and CDR2: DFQATT, SNEGSKA (reference sequence). Trimming took 6 bases from V and 7 from J, leaving 19 bases between them. The CDR3 extends over 14 amino acids.

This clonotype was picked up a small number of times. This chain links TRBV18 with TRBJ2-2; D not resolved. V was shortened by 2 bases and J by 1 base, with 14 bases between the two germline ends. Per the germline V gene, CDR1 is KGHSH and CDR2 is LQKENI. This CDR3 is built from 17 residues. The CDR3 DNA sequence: TGTGCCAGCTCACCAGTCGGTCGCGGCTTGAACACCGGGGAGCTGTTTTTT. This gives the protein CASSPVGRGLNTGELFF.

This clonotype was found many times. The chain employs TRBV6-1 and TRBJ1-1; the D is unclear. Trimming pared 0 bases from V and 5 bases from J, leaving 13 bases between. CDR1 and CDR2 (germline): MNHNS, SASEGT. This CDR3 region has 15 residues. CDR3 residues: CASSEAEGLGTEAFF. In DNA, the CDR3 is TGTGCCAGCAGTGAAGCGGAGGGTTTGGGGACTGAAGCTTTCTTT.

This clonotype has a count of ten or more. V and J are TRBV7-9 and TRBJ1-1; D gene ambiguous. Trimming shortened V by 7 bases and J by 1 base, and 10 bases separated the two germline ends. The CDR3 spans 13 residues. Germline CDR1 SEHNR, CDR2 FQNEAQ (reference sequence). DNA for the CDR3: TGTGCCAGCATAGGTAGGAGGAACACTGAAGCTTTCTTT. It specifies CASIGRRNTEAFF. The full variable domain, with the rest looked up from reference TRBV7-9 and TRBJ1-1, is DTGVSQNPRHKITKRGQNVTFRCDPISEHNRLYWYRQTLGQGPEFLTYFQNEAQLEKSRLLSDRFSAERPKGSFSTLEIQRTEQGDSAMYLCASIGRRNTEAFFGQGTRLTVV.

CDR3 loop: CASTKQELAKNIQYF. DNA for the CDR3: TGTGCCAGCACCAAACAGGAGCTAGCCAAAAACATTCAGTACTTC. The genes are TRBV2 and TRBJ2-4; TRBD1 is a possible D gene (5 bases). The CDR3 extends over 15 amino acids. Germline V gives CDR1 SNHLY, CDR2 FYNNEI. The V end was cut by 7 bases, the J end by 0 bases, with 13 bases between. The whole variable domain, filled in from reference TRBV2 and TRBJ2-4, reads EPEVTQTPSHQVTQMGQEVILRCVPISNHLYFYWYRQILGQKVEFLVSFYNNEISEKSEIFDDQFSVERPDGSNFTLKIRSTKLEDSAMYFCASTKQELAKNIQYFGAGTRLSVL.

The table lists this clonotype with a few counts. The CDR3, as DNA: TGTGCCAGCAGCCTCACCGCCCTGGGGGGAAAATGGAACACTGAAGCTTTCTTT. It specifies CASSLTALGGKWNTEAFF. The chain carries TRBV5-4 and TRBJ1-1, with D perhaps TRBD1 (5 bases). The V and J ends lost 4 bases and 1 base respectively, with 23 bases between them. CDR1 SGHNT and CDR2 YYREEE come from the germline V gene (reference sequence). This CDR3 is 18 amino acids long.

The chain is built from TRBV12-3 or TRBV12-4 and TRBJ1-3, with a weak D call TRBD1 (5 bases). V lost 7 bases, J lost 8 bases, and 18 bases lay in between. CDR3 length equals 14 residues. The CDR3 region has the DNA TGTGCCAGCACCTTAGGGATGCCAGGGCACACCATATATTTT. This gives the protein CASTLGMPGHTIYF.

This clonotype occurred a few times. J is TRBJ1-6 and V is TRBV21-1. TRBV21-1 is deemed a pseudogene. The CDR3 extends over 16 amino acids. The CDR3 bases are TGTGCCAGCAGCAAAGGGAGGGCTGGGGATAATTCACCCCTCCACTTT. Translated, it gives CASSKGRAGDNSPLHF.

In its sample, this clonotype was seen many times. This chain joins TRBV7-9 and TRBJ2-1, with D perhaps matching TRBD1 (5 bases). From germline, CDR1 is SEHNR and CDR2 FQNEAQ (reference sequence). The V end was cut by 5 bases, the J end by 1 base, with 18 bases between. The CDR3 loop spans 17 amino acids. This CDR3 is CASSQRQRGWSYNEQFF. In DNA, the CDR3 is TGTGCCAGCAGCCAACGACAGCGAGGATGGTCCTACAATGAGCAGTTCTTC.

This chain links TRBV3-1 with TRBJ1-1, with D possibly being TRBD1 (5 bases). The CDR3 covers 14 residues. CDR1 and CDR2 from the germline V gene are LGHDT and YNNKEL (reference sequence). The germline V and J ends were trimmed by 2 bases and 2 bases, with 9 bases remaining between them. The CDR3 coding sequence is TGTGCCAGCAGCCAACAGGGTGGTAACACTGAAGCTTTCTTT. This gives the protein CASSQQGGNTEAFF.

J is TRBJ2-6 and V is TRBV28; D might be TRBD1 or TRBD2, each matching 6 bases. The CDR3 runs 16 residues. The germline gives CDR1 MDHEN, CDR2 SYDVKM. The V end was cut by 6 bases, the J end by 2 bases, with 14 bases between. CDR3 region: CASRGGLVAGANVLTF. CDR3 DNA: TGTGCCAGCAGAGGGGGGCTTGTCGCTGGGGCCAACGTCCTGACTTTC.

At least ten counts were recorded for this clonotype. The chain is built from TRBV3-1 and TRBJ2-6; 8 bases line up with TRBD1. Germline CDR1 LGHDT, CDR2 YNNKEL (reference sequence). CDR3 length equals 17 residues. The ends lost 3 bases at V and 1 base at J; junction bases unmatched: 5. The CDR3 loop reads CASSQTGVRSGANVLTF. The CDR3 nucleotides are TGTGCCAGCAGCCAGACAGGGGTACGGTCTGGGGCCAACGTCCTGACTTTC.

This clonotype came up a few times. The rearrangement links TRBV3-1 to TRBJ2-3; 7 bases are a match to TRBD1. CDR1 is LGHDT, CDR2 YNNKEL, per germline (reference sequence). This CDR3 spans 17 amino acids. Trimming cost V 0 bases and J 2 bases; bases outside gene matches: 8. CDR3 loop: CASSQDNRGPDTDTQYF. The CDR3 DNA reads TGTGCCAGCAGCCAAGATAATAGGGGGCCCGACACAGATACGCAGTATTTT.

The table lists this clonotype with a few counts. The CDR3 nucleotides are TGCAGTGCTATGGTATCGGGACAGCTCCAGCCCCAGCATTTT. Translated: CSAMVSGQLQPQHF. This chain links TRBV20-1 with TRBJ1-5, with 7 nucleotides matching TRBD1. From germline, CDR1 is DFQATT and CDR2 SNEGSKA (reference sequence). This CDR3 is 14 amino acids long. The V and J ends lost 4 bases and 7 bases, in that order; junction bases with no gene match: 10.